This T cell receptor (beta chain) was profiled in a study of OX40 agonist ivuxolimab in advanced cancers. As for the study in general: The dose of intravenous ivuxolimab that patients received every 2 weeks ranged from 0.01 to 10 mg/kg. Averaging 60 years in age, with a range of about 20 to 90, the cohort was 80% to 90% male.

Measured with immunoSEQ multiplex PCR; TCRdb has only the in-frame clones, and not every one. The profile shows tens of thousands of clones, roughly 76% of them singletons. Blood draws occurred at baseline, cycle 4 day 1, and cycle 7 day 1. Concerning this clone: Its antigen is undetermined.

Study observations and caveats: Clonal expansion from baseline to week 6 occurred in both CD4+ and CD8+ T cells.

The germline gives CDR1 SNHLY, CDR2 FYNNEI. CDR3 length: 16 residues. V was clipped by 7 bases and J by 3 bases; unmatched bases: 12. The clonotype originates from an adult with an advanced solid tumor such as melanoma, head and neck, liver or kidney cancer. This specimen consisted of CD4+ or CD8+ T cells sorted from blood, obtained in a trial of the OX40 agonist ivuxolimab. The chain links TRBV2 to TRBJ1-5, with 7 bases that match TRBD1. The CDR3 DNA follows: TGTGCCAGCACCCTCGGGGACAGAGGGAACAATCAGCCCCAGCATTTT. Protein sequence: CASTLGDRGNNQPQHF.